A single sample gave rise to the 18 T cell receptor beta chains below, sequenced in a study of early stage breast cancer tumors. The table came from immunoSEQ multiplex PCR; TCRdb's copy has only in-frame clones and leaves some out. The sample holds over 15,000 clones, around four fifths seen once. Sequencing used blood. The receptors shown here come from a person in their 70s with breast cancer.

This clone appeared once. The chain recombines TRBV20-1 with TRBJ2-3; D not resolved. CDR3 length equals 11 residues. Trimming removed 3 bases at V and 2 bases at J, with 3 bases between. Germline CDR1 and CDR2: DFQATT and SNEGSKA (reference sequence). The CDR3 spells CSASNTDTQYF. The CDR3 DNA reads TGCAGTGCTAGCAACACAGATACGCAGTATTTT.

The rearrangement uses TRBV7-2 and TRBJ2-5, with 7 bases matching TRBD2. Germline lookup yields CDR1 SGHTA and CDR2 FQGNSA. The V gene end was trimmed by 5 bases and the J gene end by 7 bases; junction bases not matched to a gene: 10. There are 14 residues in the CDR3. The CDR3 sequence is CASSPGTTRGTQYF. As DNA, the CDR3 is TGTGCCAGCAGCCCCGGGACTACGAGGGGGACCCAGTACTTC.

CDR3 protein: CASSYLHEQYF. As DNA, the CDR3 is TGTGCCAGCAGTTACCTACACGAGCAGTACTTC. V usage is TRBV6-5 and J usage is TRBJ2-7; D unclear. V lost 2 bases, J lost 5 bases, and 4 bases lay in between. Germline CDR1 MNHEY, CDR2 SVGAGI. The CDR3 runs to 11 residues.

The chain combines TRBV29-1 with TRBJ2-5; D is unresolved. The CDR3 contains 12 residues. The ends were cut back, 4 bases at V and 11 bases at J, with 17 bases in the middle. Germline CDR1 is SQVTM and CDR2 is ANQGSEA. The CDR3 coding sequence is TGCAGCGTTGTCGGCGGTCGTGTGGAGCAGTACTTC. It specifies CSVVGGRVEQYF.

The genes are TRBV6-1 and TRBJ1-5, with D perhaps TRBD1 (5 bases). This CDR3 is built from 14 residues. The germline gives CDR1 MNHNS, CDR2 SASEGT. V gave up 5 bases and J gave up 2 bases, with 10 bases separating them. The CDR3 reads CASSTLGGNQPQHF. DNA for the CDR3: TGTGCCAGCAGTACGCTAGGGGGCAATCAGCCCCAGCATTTT.

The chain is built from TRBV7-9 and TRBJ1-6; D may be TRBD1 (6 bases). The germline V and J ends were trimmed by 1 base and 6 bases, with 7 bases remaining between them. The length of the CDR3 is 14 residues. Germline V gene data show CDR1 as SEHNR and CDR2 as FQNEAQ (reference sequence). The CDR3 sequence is CASSLGTANSPLHF. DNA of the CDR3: TGTGCCAGCAGCTTAGGGACAGCTAATTCACCCCTCCACTTT. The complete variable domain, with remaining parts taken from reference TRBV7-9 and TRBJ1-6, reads DTGVSQNPRHKITKRGQNVTFRCDPISEHNRLYWYRQTLGQGPEFLTYFQNEAQLEKSRLLSDRFSAERPKGSFSTLEIQRTEQGDSAMYLCASSLGTANSPLHFGNGTRLTVT.

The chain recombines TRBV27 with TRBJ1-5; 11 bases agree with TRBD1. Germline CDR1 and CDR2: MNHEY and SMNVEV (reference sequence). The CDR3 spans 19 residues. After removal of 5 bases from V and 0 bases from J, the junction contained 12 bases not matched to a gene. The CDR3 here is CASSPGTGGVGSSNQPQHF. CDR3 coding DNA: TGTGCCAGCAGTCCAGGGACAGGGGGAGTAGGGAGTAGCAATCAGCCCCAGCATTTT.

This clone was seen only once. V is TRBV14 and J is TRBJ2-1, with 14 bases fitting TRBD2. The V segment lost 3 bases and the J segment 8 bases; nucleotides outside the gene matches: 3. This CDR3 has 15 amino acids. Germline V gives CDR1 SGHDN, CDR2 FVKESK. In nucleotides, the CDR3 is TGTGCCAGCAGCCAGGGACTAGCGGGGGTCGATGAGCAGTTCTTC. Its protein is CASSQGLAGVDEQFF.

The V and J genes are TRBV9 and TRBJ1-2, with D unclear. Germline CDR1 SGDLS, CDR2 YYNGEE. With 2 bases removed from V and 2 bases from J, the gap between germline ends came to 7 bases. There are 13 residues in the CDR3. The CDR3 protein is CASSVDWNYGYTF. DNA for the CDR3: TGTGCCAGCAGCGTGGACTGGAACTATGGCTACACCTTC.

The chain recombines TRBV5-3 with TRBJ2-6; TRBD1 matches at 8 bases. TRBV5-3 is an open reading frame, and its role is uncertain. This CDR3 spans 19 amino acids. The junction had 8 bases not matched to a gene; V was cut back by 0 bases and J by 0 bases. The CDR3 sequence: CARSLDGTGYHSGANVLTF. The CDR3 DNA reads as TGTGCCAGAAGCTTGGATGGGACAGGATACCACTCTGGGGCCAACGTCCTGACTTTC.

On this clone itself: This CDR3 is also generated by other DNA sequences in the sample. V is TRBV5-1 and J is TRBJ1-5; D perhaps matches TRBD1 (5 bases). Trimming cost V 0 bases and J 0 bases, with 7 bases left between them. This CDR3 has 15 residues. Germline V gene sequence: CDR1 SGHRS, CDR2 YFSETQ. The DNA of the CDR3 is TGCGCCAGCAGCTTGGAAGGGGTTAGCAATCAGCCCCAGCATTTT. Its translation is CASSLEGVSNQPQHF.

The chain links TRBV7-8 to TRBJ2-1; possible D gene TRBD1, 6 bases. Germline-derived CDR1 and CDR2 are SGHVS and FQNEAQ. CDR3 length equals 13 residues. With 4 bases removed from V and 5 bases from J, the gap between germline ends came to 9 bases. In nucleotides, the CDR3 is TGTGCCAGCAGCTCCGACAGGAACAATGAGCAGTTCTTC. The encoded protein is CASSSDRNNEQFF.

As DNA, the CDR3 is TGTGCCAGCAGTTTGAACTTCAGGGAAGAGACCCAGTACTTC. Its translation is CASSLNFREETQYF. The chain combines TRBV6-1 with TRBJ2-5, with D possibly matching TRBD1 (5 bases). Trimming left V 5 bases short and J 3 bases short, with 13 bases between. Germline V lookup: CDR1 MNHNS, CDR2 SASEGT. This CDR3 is 14 amino acids long.

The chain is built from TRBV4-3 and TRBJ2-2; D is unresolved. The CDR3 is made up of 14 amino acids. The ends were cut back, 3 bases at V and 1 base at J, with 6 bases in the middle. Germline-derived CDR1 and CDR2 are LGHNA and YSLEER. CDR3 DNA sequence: TGCGCCAGCAGCCAGAACAGGAACACCGGGGAGCTGTTTTTT. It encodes CASSQNRNTGELFF.

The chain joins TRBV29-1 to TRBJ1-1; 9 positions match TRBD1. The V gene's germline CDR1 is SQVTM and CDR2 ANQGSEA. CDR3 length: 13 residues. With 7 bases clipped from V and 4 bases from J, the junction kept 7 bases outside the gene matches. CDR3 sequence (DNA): TGCAGCGCCCGGACAGGGGCGATCACTGAAGCTTTCTTT. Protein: CSARTGAITEAFF.

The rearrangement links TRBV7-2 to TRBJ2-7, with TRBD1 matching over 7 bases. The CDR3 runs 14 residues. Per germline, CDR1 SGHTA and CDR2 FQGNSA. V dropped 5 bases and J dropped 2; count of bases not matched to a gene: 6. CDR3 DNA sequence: TGTGCCAGCAGCCGGAGACAGGGAGCCTACGAGCAGTACTTC. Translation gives CASSRRQGAYEQYF.

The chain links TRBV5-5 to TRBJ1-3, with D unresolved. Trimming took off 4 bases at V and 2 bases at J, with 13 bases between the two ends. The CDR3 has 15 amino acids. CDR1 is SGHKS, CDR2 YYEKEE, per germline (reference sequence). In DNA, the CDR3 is TGTGCCAGCAGCCCAACGGGTCGAACTGGAAACACCATATATTTT. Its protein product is CASSPTGRTGNTIYF.

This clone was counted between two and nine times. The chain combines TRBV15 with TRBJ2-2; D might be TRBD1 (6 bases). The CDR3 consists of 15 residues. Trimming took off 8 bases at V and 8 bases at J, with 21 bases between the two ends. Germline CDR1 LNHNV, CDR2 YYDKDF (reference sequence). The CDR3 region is CATATLQGLVGELFF. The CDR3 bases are TGTGCCACCGCCACCTTACAGGGTCTTGTTGGGGAGCTGTTTTTT.